The clone carrying this T cell receptor (beta chain) was seen more than once but under ten times. The data were taken from a study of T cells in Graves' hyperthyroidism and ophthalmopathy. RNA transcripts were the template for amplifying TCR beta CDR3 regions. The TCR CDR3 first-round RT-PCR relied on the HTBI primer set. MiXCR was run by TCRdb on the multiplex PCR reads, yielding one entry per CDR3 protein. The sample gives under 300,000 distinct CDR3 sequences, about 14% of which show up once; about an eighth is in the top ten. CDR3 length: 12 residues. Germline CDR1 and CDR2: MNHNS and SASEGT. V lost 7 bases and J lost 4, with 11 bases in between.

The sample comprised blood. This sequence was found in a woman aged 40 to 50 with Graves' hyperthyroidism that later progressed to Graves' ophthalmopathy. This chain links TRBV6-1 with TRBJ2-7, with D perhaps matching TRBD2 (5 bases). DNA of the CDR3: TGTGCCAGCACGGGAATAAGATACGAGCAGTACTTC. Residues: CASTGIRYEQYF.